This T cell receptor beta chain was obtained from a study of shared clonotypes between healthy human individuals. Whole-study context: The study used three CD4 naive, three CD4 memory, two CD8 naive and one CD8 memory plate per donor.

Looked up from germline, CDR1 is SGHNT and CDR2 is YYREEE (reference sequence). The V end lost 4 bases, the J end lost 2 bases, and 15 bases lay between the germline ends. This CDR3 comprises 15 residues. At the deep level, the assay was run. Only in-frame clones appear in the TCRdb table, and some are missing; sequencing was by immunoSEQ multiplex PCR. The sample shows roughly 500,000 clones, about 96% of them seen only once. The chain links TRBV5-4 to TRBJ1-2, with D maybe TRBD1 (5 bases). Material: naive CD4+ T cells sorted from blood. Subset of the sample: CD45RA+ positively selected. This clonotype was obtained from a young woman in good health. The CDR3 sequence: CASSGAVRGNYGYTF. The CDR3 DNA reads TGTGCCAGCAGCGGGGCGGTGCGGGGGAACTATGGCTACACCTTC.